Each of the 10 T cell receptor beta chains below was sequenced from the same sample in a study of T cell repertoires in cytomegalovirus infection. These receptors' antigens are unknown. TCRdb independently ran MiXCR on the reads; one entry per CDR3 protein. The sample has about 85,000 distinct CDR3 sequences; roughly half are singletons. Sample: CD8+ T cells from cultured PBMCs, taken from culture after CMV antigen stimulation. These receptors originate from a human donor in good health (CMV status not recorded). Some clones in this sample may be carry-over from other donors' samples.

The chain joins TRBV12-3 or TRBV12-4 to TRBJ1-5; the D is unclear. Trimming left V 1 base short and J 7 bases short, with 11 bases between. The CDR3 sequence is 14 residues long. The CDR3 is CASSLVTRGQPQHF. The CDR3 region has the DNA TGTGCCAGCAGTTTAGTGACAAGAGGACAGCCCCAGCATTTT.

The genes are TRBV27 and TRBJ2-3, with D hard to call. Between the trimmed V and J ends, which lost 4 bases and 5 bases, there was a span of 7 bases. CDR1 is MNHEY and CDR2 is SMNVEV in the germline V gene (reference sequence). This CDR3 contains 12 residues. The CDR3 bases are TGTGCCAGCAGTTCCTCTCGAGATACGCAGTATTTT. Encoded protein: CASSSSRDTQYF.

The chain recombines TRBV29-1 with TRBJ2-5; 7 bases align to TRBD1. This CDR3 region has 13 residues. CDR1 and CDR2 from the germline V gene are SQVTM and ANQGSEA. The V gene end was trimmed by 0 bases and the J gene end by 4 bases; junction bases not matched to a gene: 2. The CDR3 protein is CSVEETGRETQYF. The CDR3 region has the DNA TGCAGCGTTGAAGAGACAGGGCGAGAGACCCAGTACTTC.

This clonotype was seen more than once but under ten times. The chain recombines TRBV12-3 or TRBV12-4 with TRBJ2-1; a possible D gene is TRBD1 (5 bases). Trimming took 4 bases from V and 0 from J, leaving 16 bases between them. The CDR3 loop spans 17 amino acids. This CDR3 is CASSSTLTGPSYNEQFF. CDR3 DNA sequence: TGTGCCAGCAGTTCTACTTTAACAGGACCCTCCTACAATGAGCAGTTCTTC.

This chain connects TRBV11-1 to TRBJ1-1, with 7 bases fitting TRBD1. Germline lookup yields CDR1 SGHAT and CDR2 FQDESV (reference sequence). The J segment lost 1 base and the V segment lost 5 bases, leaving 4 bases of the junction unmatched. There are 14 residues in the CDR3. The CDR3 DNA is TGTGCCAGCAGCGGGGACAGATCGAACACTGAAGCTTTCTTT. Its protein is CASSGDRSNTEAFF.

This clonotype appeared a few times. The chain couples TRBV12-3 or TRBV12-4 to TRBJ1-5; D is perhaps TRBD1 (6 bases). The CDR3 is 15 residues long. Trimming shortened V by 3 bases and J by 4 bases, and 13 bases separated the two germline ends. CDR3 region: CASSFMRGVNQPQHF. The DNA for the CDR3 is TGTGCCAGCAGTTTTATGAGGGGGGTAAATCAGCCCCAGCATTTT.

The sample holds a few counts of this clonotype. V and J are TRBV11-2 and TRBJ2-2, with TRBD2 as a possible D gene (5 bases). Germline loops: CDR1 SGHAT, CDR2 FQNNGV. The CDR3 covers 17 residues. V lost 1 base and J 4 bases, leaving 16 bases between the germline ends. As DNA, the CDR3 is TGTGCCAGCAGCTTAGGAGGGCGGAAACTACCCACCGGGGAGCTGTTTTTT. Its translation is CASSLGGRKLPTGELFF.

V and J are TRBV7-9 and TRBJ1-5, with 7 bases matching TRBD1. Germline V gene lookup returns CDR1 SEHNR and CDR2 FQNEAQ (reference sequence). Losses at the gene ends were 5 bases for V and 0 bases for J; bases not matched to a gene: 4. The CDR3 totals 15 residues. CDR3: CASSTTGFSNQPQHF. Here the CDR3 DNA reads TGTGCCAGCAGCACGACAGGGTTTAGCAATCAGCCCCAGCATTTT.

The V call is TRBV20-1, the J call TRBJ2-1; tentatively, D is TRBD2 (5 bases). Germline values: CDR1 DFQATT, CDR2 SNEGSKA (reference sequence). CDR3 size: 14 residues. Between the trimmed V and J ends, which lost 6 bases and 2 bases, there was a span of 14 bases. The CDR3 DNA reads TGCAGTGCCACCAGTTTTAGCGCCTACAATGAGCAGTTCTTC. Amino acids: CSATSFSAYNEQFF.

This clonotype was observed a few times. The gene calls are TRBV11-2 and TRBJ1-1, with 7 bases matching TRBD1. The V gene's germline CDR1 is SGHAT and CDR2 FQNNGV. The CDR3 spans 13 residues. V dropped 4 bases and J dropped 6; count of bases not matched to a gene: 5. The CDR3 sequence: CASSSTGYAEAFF. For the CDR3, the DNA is TGTGCCAGCAGCTCGACAGGGTACGCTGAAGCTTTCTTT.